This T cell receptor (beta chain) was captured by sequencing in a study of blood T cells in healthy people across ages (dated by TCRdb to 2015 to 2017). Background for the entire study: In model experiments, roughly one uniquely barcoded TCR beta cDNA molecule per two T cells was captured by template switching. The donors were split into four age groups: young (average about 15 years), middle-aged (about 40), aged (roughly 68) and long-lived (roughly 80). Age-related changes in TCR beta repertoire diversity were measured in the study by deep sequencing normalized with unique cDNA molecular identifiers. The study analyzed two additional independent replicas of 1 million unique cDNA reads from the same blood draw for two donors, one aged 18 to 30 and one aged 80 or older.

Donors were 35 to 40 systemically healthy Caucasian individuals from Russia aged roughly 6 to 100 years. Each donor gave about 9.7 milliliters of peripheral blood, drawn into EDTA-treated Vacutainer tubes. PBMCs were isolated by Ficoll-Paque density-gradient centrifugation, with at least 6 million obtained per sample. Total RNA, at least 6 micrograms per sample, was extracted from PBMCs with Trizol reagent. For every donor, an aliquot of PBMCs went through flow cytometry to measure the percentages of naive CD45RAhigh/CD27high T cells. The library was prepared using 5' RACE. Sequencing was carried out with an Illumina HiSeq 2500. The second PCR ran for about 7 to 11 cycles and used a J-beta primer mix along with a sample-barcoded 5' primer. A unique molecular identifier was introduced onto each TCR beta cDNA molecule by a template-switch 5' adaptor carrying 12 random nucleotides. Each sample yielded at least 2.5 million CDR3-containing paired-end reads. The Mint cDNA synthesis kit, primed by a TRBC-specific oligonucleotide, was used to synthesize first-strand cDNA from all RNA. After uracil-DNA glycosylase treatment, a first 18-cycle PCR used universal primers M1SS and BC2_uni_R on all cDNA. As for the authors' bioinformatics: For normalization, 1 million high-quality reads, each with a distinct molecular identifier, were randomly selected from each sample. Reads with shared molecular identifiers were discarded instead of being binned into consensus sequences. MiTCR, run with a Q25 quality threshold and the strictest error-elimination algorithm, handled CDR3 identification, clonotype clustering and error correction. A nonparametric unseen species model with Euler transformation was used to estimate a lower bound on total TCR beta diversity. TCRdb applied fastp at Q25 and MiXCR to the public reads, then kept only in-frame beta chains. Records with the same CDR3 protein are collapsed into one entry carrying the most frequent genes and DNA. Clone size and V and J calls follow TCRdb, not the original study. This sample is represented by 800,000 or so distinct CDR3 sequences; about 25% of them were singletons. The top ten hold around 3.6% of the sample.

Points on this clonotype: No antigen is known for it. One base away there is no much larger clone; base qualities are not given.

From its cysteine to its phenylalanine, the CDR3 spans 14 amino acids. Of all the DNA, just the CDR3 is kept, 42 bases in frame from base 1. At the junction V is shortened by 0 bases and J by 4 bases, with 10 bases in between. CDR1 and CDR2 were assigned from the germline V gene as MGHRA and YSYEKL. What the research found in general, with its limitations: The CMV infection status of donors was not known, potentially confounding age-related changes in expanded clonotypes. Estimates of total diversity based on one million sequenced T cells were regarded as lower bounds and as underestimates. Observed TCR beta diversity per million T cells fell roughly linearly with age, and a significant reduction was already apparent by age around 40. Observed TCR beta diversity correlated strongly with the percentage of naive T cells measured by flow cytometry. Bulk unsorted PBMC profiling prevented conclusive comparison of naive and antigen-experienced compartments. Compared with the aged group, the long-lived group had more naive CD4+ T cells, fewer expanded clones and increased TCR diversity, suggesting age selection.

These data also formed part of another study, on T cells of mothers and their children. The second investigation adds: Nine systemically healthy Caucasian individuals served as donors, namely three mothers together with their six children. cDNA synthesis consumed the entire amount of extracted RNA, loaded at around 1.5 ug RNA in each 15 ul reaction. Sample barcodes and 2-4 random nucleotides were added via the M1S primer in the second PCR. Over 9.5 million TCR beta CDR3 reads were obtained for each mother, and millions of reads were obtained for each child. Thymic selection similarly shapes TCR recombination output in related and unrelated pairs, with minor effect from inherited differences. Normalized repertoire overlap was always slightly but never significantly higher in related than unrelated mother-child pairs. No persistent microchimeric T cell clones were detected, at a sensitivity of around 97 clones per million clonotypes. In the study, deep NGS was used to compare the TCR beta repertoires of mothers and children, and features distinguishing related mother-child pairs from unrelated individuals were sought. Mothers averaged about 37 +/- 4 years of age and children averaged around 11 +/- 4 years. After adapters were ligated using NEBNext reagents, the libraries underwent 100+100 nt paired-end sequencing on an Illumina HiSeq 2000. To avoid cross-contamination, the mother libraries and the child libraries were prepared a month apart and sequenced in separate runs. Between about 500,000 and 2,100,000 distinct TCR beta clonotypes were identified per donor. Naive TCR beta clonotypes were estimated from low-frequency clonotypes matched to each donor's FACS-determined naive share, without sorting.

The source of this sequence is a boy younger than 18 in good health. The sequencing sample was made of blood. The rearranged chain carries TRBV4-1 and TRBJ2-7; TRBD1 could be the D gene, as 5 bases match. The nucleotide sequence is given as TGCGCCAGCAGCCAAGACGGACAAGAATACGAGCAGTACTTC. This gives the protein CASSQDGQEYEQYF.